One and the same sample provided the 4 T cell receptor beta chains below, sequenced in a study of blood T cells in healthy people across ages. A sample-barcoded 5' primer and a J-beta primer mix were used in a second PCR of roughly 6 to 11 cycles. TCRdb reprocessed the 5' RACE reads via MiXCR and lists one record per CDR3 protein. Of about 1,800,000 distinct CDR3 sequences detected, roughly 27% appear once; the ten largest clones hold 7.7%. Sequenced sample: blood. These receptor sequences come from a woman aged 25 to 45 in good health.

The chain couples TRBV2 to TRBJ1-5; D perhaps matches TRBD1 (5 bases). V was pared by 6 bases and J by 3 bases, with 12 bases between. In germline, CDR1 is SNHLY, CDR2 FYNNEI. This CDR3 is 14 amino acids long. The CDR3 here is CASRYTGVNQPQHF. The CDR3 DNA reads TGTGCCAGCAGATATACGGGGGTCAATCAGCCCCAGCATTTT.

This clonotype has just a few counts. J is TRBJ2-3 and V is TRBV12-3 or TRBV12-4; no firm D call. The CDR3 has 12 amino acids. V lost 4 bases and J lost 6, with 8 bases in between. CDR3 sequence (DNA): TGTGCCAGCAGTTCGACCCTTGATACGCAGTATTTT. It is translated as CASSSTLDTQYF.

The chain combines TRBV19 with TRBJ1-5; D not resolved. Looked up from germline, CDR1 is LNHDA and CDR2 is SQIVND (reference sequence). The V and J ends lost 7 bases and 5 bases respectively, with 12 bases between them. The CDR3 sequence is 13 residues long. The CDR3 coding sequence is TGTGCCAGTACACGTGGGCGAGATCAGCCCCAGCATTTT. It is translated as CASTRGRDQPQHF.

The V and J genes are TRBV3-1 and TRBJ1-2; TRBD1 agrees at 7 bases. The CDR3 consists of 15 residues. CDR1 LGHDT and CDR2 YNNKEL come from the germline V gene (reference sequence). V was pared by 3 bases and J by 4 bases, with 8 bases of the junction left unmatched. The CDR3 here is CASSHLAEGAYGYTF. The CDR3 DNA reads TGTGCCAGCAGCCACCTGGCGGAGGGGGCCTATGGCTACACCTTC. The full variable domain, in which reference TRBV3-1 and TRBJ1-2 provide the parts outside the CDR3, is DTAVSQTPKYLVTQMGNDKSIKCEQNLGHDTMYWYKQDSKKFLKIMFSYNNKELIINETVPNRFSPKSPDKAHLNLHINSLELGDSAVYFCASSHLAEGAYGYTFGSGTRLTVV.